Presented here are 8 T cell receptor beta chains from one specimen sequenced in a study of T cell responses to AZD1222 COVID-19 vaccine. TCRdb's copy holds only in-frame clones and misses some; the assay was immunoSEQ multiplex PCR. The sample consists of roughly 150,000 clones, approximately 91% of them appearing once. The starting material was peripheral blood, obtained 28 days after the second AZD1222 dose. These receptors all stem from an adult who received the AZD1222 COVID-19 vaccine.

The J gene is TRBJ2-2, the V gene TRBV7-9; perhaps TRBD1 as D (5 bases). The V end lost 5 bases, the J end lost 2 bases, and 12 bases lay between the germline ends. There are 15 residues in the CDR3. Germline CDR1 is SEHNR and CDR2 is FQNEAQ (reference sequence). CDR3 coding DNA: TGTGCCAGCAGCCACAAGGACACTAACACCGGGGAGCTGTTTTTT. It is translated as CASSHKDTNTGELFF.

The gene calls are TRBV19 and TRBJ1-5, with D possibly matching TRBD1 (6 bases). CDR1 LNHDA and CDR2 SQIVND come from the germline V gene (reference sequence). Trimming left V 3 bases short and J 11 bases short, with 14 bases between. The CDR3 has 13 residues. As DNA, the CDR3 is TGTGCCAGTAGTATCCTCAGGGGCGAGACCCAGCATTTT. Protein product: CASSILRGETQHF.

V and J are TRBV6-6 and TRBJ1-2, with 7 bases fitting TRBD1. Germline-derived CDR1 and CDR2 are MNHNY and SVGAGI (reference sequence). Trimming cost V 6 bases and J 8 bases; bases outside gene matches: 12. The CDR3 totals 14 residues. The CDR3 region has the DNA TGTGCCAGCAGCTTTAGGGGGCAGGGGGAAGGCTACACCTTC. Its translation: CASSFRGQGEGYTF.

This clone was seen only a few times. The CDR3 protein is CASSRHVGNTIYF. The CDR3 coding sequence is TGTGCCAGCAGCCGCCACGTAGGAAACACCATATATTTT. The chain combines TRBV11-2 with TRBJ1-3, with D uncertain. This CDR3 comprises 13 residues. V gave up 5 bases and J gave up 4 bases, with 9 bases separating them. Germline values: CDR1 SGHAT, CDR2 FQNNGV.

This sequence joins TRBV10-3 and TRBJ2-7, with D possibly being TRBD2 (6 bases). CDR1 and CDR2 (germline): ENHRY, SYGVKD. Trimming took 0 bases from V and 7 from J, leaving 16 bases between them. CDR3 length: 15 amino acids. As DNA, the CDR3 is TGTGCCATCAGTGAGTCGGGGGAGGTATCTGAAGAGCAGTACTTC. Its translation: CAISESGEVSEEQYF.

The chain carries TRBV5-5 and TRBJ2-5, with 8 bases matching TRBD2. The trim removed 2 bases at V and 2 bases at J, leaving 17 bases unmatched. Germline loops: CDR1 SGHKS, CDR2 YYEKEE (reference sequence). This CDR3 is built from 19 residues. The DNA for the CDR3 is TGTGCCAGCAGCTTCGCCAGGGCCGAATCTGCGGGGGGTCAAGAGACCCAGTACTTC. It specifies CASSFARAESAGGQETQYF.

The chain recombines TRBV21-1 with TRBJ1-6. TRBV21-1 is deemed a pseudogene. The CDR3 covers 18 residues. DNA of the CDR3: TGTGCCAGCAGCGGTCGAGGGGCACTCGTCTCCTATAATTCACCCCTCCACTTT. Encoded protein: CASSGRGALVSYNSPLHF.

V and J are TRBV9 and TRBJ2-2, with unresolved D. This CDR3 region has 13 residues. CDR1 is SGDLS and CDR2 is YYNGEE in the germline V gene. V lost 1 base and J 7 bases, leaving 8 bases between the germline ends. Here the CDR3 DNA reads TGTGCCAGCAGCGTAATGAGCAGCGGGGAGCTGTTTTTT. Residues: CASSVMSSGELFF.